Detailed here is one TCR beta chain. Deletions cut 3 bases from V and 1 base from J, with 10 bases between. This CDR3 comprises 15 residues. Germline V gene sequence: CDR1 SGHKS, CDR2 YYEKEE (reference sequence). These data come from a study of blood T cell repertoires in COVID-19. This table comes from immunoSEQ multiplex PCR, and its TCRdb copy is limited to in-frame clones, with some not included. Altogether roughly 180,000 clones are present, about four fifths being singletons, with the ten largest covering approximately 4%. The clonotype was recovered from a woman between 45 and 60 years old in a cohort exposed to, infected with or recovered from COVID-19 (not recorded which). The sample taken for sequencing was PBMCs or T cells enriched from blood (not recorded which). This sequence joins TRBV5-5 and TRBJ2-2; D is ambiguous. This CDR3 is CASSSAEMNTGELFF. CDR3 DNA sequence: TGTGCCAGCAGCTCCGCGGAGATGAACACCGGGGAGCTGTTTTTT.